Sequencing of this TCR beta chain was carried out in a study of blood T cell repertoires in COVID-19. As for the study in general: The United States, Italy and Spain supplied acute and convalescent COVID-19 samples. The analysed material was cDNA or gDNA that came from T cells, B-cell-depleted T cells, or PBMCs.

Original analysis: Reference gene primer amplification gave nucleated cell count estimates. The data were produced by immunoSEQ multiplex PCR, yet TCRdb's version contains in-frame clones alone and is incomplete. V, J and clone size derive from that table, while D and trimming were established from the DNA sequence. The sample comprises about 210,000 clones, 84% of which are singletons, and 6% to 8.5% rests with the top ten. This CDR3 has 15 residues. The chain combines TRBV21-1 with TRBJ2-1; the table assigns TRBD2, which was not confirmed against the DNA. TRBV21-1 is reported as a pseudogene. The sequenced material came from peripheral blood. This clonotype originated in a woman between 50 and 59 years old with active or convalescent COVID-19. In nucleotides, the CDR3 is TGTGCCAGCAGCATCGAGCGGGGGGAGTACAATGAGCAGTTCTTC. Translated: CASSIERGEYNEQFF.